Listed below are T cell receptor beta chains from one sample, sequenced in a study of CXCR3-negative and CXCR3-positive naive CD8 T cells. TCRdb reworked the 5' RACE reads into one entry per CDR3 protein, no DNA. This table holds about 120,000 distinct CDR3 sequences. Sequenced sample: naive CXCR3- CD8+ T cells from blood. These receptors all come from a human donor in good health. Some clones in this sample may be carry-over from other donors' samples. CDR3s include the opening cysteine and the closing phenylalanine or tryptophan.

V gene,J gene,CDR3 length,CDR3 protein
TRBV18,TRBJ2-7,15,CASSPSGAGVVEQYF
TRBV29-1,TRBJ2-3,15,CSVFFFSSTSDTQYF
TRBV4-1,TRBJ2-2,14,CASSQDDRAGELFF
TRBV7-9,TRBJ2-7,13,CASSSTGLDEQYF
TRBV24-1,TRBJ2-1,13,CATSGGPYNEQFF
TRBV10-3,TRBJ2-5,15,CAISEGGGDRETQYF
TRBV7-9,TRBJ2-7,14,CASSSASGLNEQYF
TRBV28,TRBJ1-5,16,CASSSRGRYSNQPQHF
TRBV7-3,TRBJ2-7,15,CASSGYGGADYEQYF
TRBV7-9,TRBJ2-7,16,CASSIHNRGGLWEQYF
TRBV4-3,TRBJ2-7,17,CASSQDYLASGAYEQYF
TRBV28,TRBJ1-5,15,CASRTRDTGRQPQHF
TRBV7-9,TRBJ2-1,16,CASSLAFGTSYNEQFF
TRBV7-6,TRBJ2-1,18,CASSLKVASGPYYNEQFF
TRBV28,TRBJ1-1,16,CASSSRQGGENTEAFF
TRBV29-1,TRBJ1-4,15,CSVEDWGSGNEKLFF
TRBV7-9,TRBJ1-1,15,CASSLGSRGNTEAFF
TRBV5-5,TRBJ2-7,14,CASSFTGGAYEQYF
TRBV7-8,TRBJ2-3,15,CASSRSGNPGDTQYF
TRBV9,TRBJ2-3,17,CASSRTSGGPVTDTQYF
TRBV6-1,TRBJ2-7,14,CASKARGSPYEQYF
TRBV7-8,TRBJ2-2,16,CASSLTDPSNTGELFF
TRBV25-1,TRBJ2-5,17,CASKGLLSGISPETQYF
TRBV20-1,TRBJ2-7,13,CSARQGLSYEQYF
TRBV29-1,TRBJ1-1,14,CSVRDPTVNTEAFF
TRBV20-1,TRBJ2-1,14,CSATGQGPPNEQFF
TRBV7-2,TRBJ2-5,15,CASSFGGTYQETQYF
TRBV2,TRBJ2-7,12,CASSPPVGEQYF
TRBV7-9,TRBJ1-1,15,CASSATDRVNTEAFF
TRBV25-1,TRBJ2-1,17,CASSGTSGRVRHNEQFF
TRBV7-9,TRBJ2-5,15,CASSATPLEPETQYF
TRBV7-9,TRBJ1-5,13,CASSSGSNQPQHF
TRBV5-6,TRBJ2-7,15,CASSSPSGGNYEQYF
TRBV9,TRBJ1-2,14,CASSAGQGYYGYTF
TRBV15,TRBJ2-7,21,CATSRDGVLAGGLLSPFEQYF
TRBV21-1,TRBJ2-5,15,CASSKVNREQETQYF
TRBV5-1,TRBJ2-7,15,CASSPTGAPAYEQYF
TRBV5-1,TRBJ2-7,14,CASSLVLGGYEQYF
TRBV10-3,TRBJ1-2,15,CAISESRQRRDGYTF
TRBV7-7,TRBJ2-2,13,CASTDRGGGELFF
TRBV19,TRBJ1-1,15,CASTELRGGITEAFF